This entry lists 9 T cell receptor beta chains sequenced from one sample in a study of type 1 regulatory T cells. Overall study results and limits: Type 1 regulatory T cells had a more restricted TCR repertoire than non-type 1 regulatory T cells.

Which antigens these TCRs recognize remains unknown. TCRdb itself ran the reads through MiXCR, one entry per CDR3 protein. The sample carries tens of thousands of distinct CDR3 sequences, 20% recorded once. The sample comprised cultured type 1 regulatory T (Tr1) cells, either the whole culture or a sorted fraction (not recorded which). These receptors came from a human donor in good health.

For this clonotype: This CDR3 fails to terminate in the conserved phenylalanine or tryptophan, so it likely reflects a read error. V is TRBV5-1 and J is TRBJ1-2; D unresolved. The CDR3 runs 12 residues. Trimming shortened V by 7 bases and J by 0 bases, and 7 bases separated the two germline ends. Germline assignment: CDR1 SGHRS and CDR2 YFSETQ. This CDR3 reads CASADANYGYTL. CDR3 nucleotides: TGCGCCAGCGCGGATGCTAACTATGGCTACACCCTC.

V usage is TRBV5-1 and J usage is TRBJ2-1; 10 bases align to TRBD2. V trimming: 4 bases; J trimming: 3 bases; junction bases outside the gene matches: 7. The V gene's germline CDR1 is SGHRS and CDR2 YFSETQ. The CDR3 length is 16 residues. CDR3 DNA sequence: TGCGCCAGCAGCCGGATAGCGGGAGGTCTCTACAATGAGCAGTTCTTC. It codes for CASSRIAGGLYNEQFF. The full variable domain, rest sourced from reference TRBV5-1 and TRBJ2-1, is KAGVTQTPRYLIKTRGQQVTLSCSPISGHRSVSWYQQTPGQGLQFLFEYFSETQRNKGNFPGRFSGRQFSNSRSEMNVSTLELGDSALYLCASSRIAGGLYNEQFFGPGTRLTVL.

This clonotype occurred a few times. The V and J genes are TRBV5-1 and TRBJ2-2; 7 positions agree with TRBD2. Germline lookup yields CDR1 SGHRS and CDR2 YFSETQ. The V and J ends lost 4 bases and 4 bases, in that order; junction bases with no gene match: 7. This CDR3 region has 15 residues. CDR3 region: CASSRIAGGTGELFF. DNA of the CDR3: TGCGCCAGCAGCCGGATAGCGGGCGGCACCGGGGAGCTGTTTTTT.

V is TRBV27 and J is TRBJ2-1; 8 bases match TRBD2. V lost 4 bases, J lost 5 bases, and 7 bases stayed unmatched. The CDR3 contains 15 residues. Germline V gene sequence: CDR1 MNHEY, CDR2 SMNVEV (reference sequence). In DNA, the CDR3 is TGTGCCAGCAGTTCCAGCGGGAGTTTTAACAATGAGCAGTTCTTC. Its translation: CASSSSGSFNNEQFF.

This clonotype was observed at least ten times. Germline and junction disagree at one end, which may indicate a read error. V and J are TRBV5-1 and TRBJ2-6; possibly TRBD1 for D (6 bases). The CDR3 totals 15 residues. Germline values: CDR1 SGHRS, CDR2 YFSETQ. This CDR3 reads CASSSLGHGTNVLTF. CDR3 DNA sequence: TGCGCCAGCAGCTCTCTGGGACATGGGACCAACGTCCTGACTTTC.

A note on this clonotype: This may stem from a read error, because a much larger clone lies one nucleotide away. The V call is TRBV4-3, the J call TRBJ1-1; D is unclear. Per germline, CDR1 LGHNA and CDR2 YSLEER. The CDR3 has 15 residues. Here the CDR3 DNA reads TGCGCCAGCAGCCAAGACGCCGGGGTGAACACTGAAGCTTCCTTT. It specifies CASSQDAGVNTEASF.

On this clonotype: This clone may be a read error of a much larger clone one base away. The chain links TRBV12-3 or TRBV12-4 to TRBJ2-1; D is undetermined. This CDR3 has 11 residues. The V end lost 6 bases, the J end lost 12 bases, and 12 bases lay between the germline ends. CDR3 coding DNA: TGTGCCAGCAGAGGAGCAGTTGGGCAGTTCTTC. Translating it yields CASRGAVGQFF.

This chain connects TRBV6-2 or TRBV6-3 to TRBJ1-2; D is unclear. The CDR3 has 13 residues. The germline V gene encodes CDR1 MNHEY and CDR2 SVGEGT. V dropped 7 bases and J dropped 1 base, with 10 bases sitting between them. CDR3: CASTGRNNYGYTF. In DNA, the CDR3 is TGTGCCAGCACCGGACGGAATAACTATGGCTACACCTTC.

V usage is TRBV28 and J usage is TRBJ2-3, with 9 bases lining up with TRBD2. The germline gives CDR1 MDHEN, CDR2 SYDVKM. V lost 5 bases to trimming and J lost 3 bases; unmatched junction nucleotides: 12. The CDR3 length is 17 residues. The CDR3: CASSPPGFAGGTDTQYF. The CDR3 DNA reads TGTGCCAGCAGTCCGCCCGGTTTTGCGGGAGGGACAGATACGCAGTATTTT.